This T cell receptor beta chain originates from a study of cytomegalovirus exposure and HLA in healthy donors. About this clone itself: Its specificity is not known.

Study conclusions and caveats: Researchers catalogued approximately 160 TCR beta chains as cytomegalovirus-associated. In most subjects, TCR beta sequences reportedly gave accurate predictions of HLA-A and HLA-B alleles. Trimming of TCR beta V- and J-genes showed a link, identified in a later analysis, to a missense DCLRE1C variant. An analysis done earlier found most TCR beta V segments productive about 87% or about 30% of the time.

Trimming removed 4 bases from V and 4 bases from J; junction bases left unmatched: 5. Germline V lookup: CDR1 PRHDT, CDR2 FYEKMQ (reference sequence). This CDR3 comprises 15 residues. The primer mix had 60 Vbeta and 13 Jbeta primers. Sequencing used immunoSEQ multiplex PCR; TCRdb keeps in-frame clones, though not all of them. Counted here are around 130,000 clones, over 60% occurring once; the ten biggest clones make up 1%. The source is a human donor in good health. The specimen was PBMCs. V gene TRBV13 combines with J gene TRBJ2-7; 12 bases line up with TRBD2. The CDR3 coding sequence is TGTGCCAGCAGCTCGCCTAGCGGGGGGGTTTACGAGCAGTACTTC. It translates to CASSSPSGGVYEQYF.